Listed below are T cell receptor beta chains from one sample, sequenced in a study of blood T cell repertoires in COVID-19. Produced via immunoSEQ multiplex PCR; TCRdb's table is partial and in-frame only. Of roughly 16,000 clones in the sample, around 82% were seen once. Sequenced: peripheral blood. Receptors were obtained from a man in his fifties or sixties with active or convalescent COVID-19. The CDR3 runs from the conserved cysteine through the conserved F or W. D genes are given only for firm matches. Not every row has a clone size; where given, it reads once, few, many or a size class.

v_call,d_call,clone_size,cdr3_aa
TRBV5-1,NA,NA,CASSLTTDTGELFF
TRBV19,NA,NA,CASRPTGSNEKLFF
TRBV7-3,NA,once,CASSLRGTLINEQFF
TRBV6-5,TRBD1,few,CASTSGQNQPQHF
TRBV5-1,NA,NA,CASSLRVGGNNTGELFF
TRBV5-1,NA,NA,CASSSDGNYGYTF
TRBV19,TRBD2,NA,CASSGLTSTDTQYF
TRBV5-1,NA,few,CASSQHTTDTQYF
TRBV6-5,NA,NA,CASSYLNRDRNEKLFF
TRBV2,TRBD2,NA,CASSPGLAGGNTQYF
TRBV7-9,NA,NA,CASSFLDRTWRGYTF
TRBV4-2,TRBD1,NA,CASSQDVWQGAGDTEAFF
TRBV9,TRBD2,few,CASSVGPSGRALVTGELFF
TRBV6-6,TRBD1,NA,CASSGRTGGLGNTIYF
TRBV19,NA,few,CASSKNQGSETQYF
TRBV10-1,NA,NA,CASSESSLRGGGTDTQYF
TRBV11-3,NA,NA,CASSFESLRPQYF
TRBV28,NA,NA,CASSPNPVGNQPQHF
TRBV10-1,TRBD2,medium-sized,CASSSGRTYYNEQFF
TRBV6-5,NA,NA,CASRGGRGQGTLHF
TRBV30,TRBD1,NA,CAWSGPGTGVDTEAFF
TRBV2,TRBD1,NA,CASIGTGPGGTYEQYF
TRBV5-1,TRBD2,NA,CASSTSGYSYEQYF
TRBV9,TRBD1,NA,CASSVETGGLFSPLHF
TRBV25-1,TRBD1,once,CASSGGRTGANQPQHF
TRBV7-9,NA,NA,CASSGRRRGPNEKLFF
TRBV9,NA,NA,CASSVGGTGANVLTF
TRBV29-1,TRBD1,NA,CSVGAQTGVATEAFF
TRBV5-1,NA,NA,CASSLSLSGNTIYF
TRBV19,NA,NA,CASSTITGKNSNQPQHF
TRBV6-2/TRBV6-3,TRBD1,NA,CASSYSTGWAETQYF
TRBV6-5,NA,NA,CASRQPYSGANVLTF
TRBV24-1,TRBD1,once,CATSDAGQGEGQPQHF
TRBV6-5,TRBD1,NA,CASSRTGYQPQHF
TRBV7-9,TRBD1,NA,CASSSRTGGEGGYTF
TRBV30,NA,few,CAYRQPANEKLFF
TRBV28,TRBD1,NA,CASSGYRGPGEKLFF
TRBV7-9,TRBD1,NA,CANRPLPATGDSYEQYF
TRBV11-2,NA,NA,CASSLDGGPSTEQYF
TRBV2,TRBD1,NA,CASREDRAGNTIYF
TRBV10-1,NA,NA,CASSEQRGGYEQYF